The entry below gives a single T cell receptor beta chain sequence along with its context. These data belong to a study of Tregs in tolerant kidney transplant recipients. This CDR3 contains 14 residues. Germline assignment: CDR1 KGHSH and CDR2 LQKENI. Trimming took 6 bases from V and 5 from J; bases not matched to a gene: 3. Unstimulated Tregs (CD4+CD25+CD127-) and CD4+CD25- non-Tregs were sorted from PBMCs. Assay: immunoSEQ multiplex PCR; the TCRdb copy retains only in-frame clones and omits some. This sample has about 100,000 clones, with around 91% found just once. The gene calls are TRBV18 and TRBJ2-7; TRBD2 agrees at 14 bases. The material was CD4+ T cells from blood, obtained before the transplant. This TCR came from a human donor who received a combined kidney and bone marrow transplant. CDR3 protein: CASSLGLAGDEQYF. DNA of the CDR3: TGTGCCAGCTCCTTGGGACTAGCGGGGGACGAGCAGTACTTC.